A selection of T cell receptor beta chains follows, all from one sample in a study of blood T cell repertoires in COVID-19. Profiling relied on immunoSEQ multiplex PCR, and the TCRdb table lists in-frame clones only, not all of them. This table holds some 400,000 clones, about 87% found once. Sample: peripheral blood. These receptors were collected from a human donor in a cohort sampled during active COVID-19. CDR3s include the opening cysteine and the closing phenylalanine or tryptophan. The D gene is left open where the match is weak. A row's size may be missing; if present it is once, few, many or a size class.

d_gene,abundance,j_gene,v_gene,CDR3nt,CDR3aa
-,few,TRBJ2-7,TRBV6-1,TGTGCCAGCAGTGAAGTTGCGGGCTTACCCTACGAGCAGTACTTC,CASSEVAGLPYEQYF
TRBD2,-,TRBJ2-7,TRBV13,TGTGCCAGCAGCTCGGGACTAGGGTACGAGCAGTACTTC,CASSSGLGYEQYF
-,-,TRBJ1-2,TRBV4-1,TGCGCCAGCAGCCAAGATCGGGGTCTGTCCTCCGGCTACACCTTC,CASSQDRGLSSGYTF
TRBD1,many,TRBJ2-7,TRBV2,TGTGCCAGCACTCAGGACAGGGCGCAGAACTACGAGCAGTACTTC,CASTQDRAQNYEQYF
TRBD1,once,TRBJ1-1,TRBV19,TGTGCCAGTAGTACAGGGGGCTGGGGGACTGAAGCTTTCTTT,CASSTGGWGTEAFF
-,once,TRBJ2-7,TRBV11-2,TGTGCCAGCAGCTTAGGTGTCCCGGAGGACGAGCAGTACTTC,CASSLGVPEDEQYF
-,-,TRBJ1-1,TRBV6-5,TGTGCCAGCAAGCGGTGGACTGAAGCTTTCTTT,CASKRWTEAFF
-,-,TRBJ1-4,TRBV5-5,TGTGCCAGCAGCTTGGGCAGGGAGGTTGCTAATGAAAAACTGTTTTTT,CASSLGREVANEKLFF
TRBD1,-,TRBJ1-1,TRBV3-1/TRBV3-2,TGTGCCAGCAGCCGGGGACAGGGGACTGAAGCTTTCTTT,CASSRGQGTEAFF
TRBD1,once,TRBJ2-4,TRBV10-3,TGTGCCATCAGTGCGGGGACAGGTGGGAGCATTCAGTACTTC,CAISAGTGGSIQYF
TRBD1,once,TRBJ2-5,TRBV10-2,TGCGCCAGCAGCGCCGGGACAGGGAGACAAGAGACCCAGTACTTC,CASSAGTGRQETQYF
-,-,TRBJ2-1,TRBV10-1,TGCGCCAGCAGTGGGGGCAGGGCCACCCTGCATGAGCAGTTCTTC,CASSGGRATLHEQFF
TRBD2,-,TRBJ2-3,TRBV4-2,TGTGCCAGCAGCCAAGAACCTAGCGGGAGGAGCGATACGCAGTATTTT,CASSQEPSGRSDTQYF
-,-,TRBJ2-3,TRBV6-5,TGTGCCAGCAGTTACGTATCCACAGATACGCAGTATTTT,CASSYVSTDTQYF
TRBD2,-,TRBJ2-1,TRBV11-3,TGTGCCAGCAGCTTAGGGGGACTAGCGGGACCCTACAATGAGCAGTTCTTC,CASSLGGLAGPYNEQFF
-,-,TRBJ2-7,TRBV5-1,TGCGCCAGCAGCTTTGGGGCGGACTCCTACGAGCAGTACTTC,CASSFGADSYEQYF
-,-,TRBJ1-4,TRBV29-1,TGCAGCGGCCAAGTGGGCACAACTAATGAAAAACTGTTTTTT,CSGQVGTTNEKLFF
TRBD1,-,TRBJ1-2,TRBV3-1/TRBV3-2,TGTGCCAGCAGCCAAGATTCGGGACAGTTAAACTATGGCTACACCTTC,CASSQDSGQLNYGYTF
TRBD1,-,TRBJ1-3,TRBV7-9,TGTGCCAGCAGCTTCGACAGGGCGGTCGACACCATATATTTT,CASSFDRAVDTIYF
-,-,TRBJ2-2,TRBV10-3,TGTGCCATCAGGTTCTCAGGTTCCCGGGAGCTGTTTTTT,CAIRFSGSRELFF
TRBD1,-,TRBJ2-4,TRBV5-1,TGCGCCAGCAGCTTGGGGGGACAGGGAGCAAACATTCAGTACTTC,CASSLGGQGANIQYF
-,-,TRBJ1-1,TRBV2,TGTGCCAGCAGTCCCCAGTTACAGGTTACCACTGAAGCTTTCTTT,CASSPQLQVTTEAFF
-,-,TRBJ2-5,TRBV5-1,TGCGCCAGCAGCCAGGAGGGGCGGAGAGAGACCCAGTACTTC,CASSQEGRRETQYF
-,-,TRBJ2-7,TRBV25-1,TGTGCCAGCAGTGGGGGTAGCGGAACCTACGAGCAGTACTTC,CASSGGSGTYEQYF
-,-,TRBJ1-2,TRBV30,TGTGCCTGGGGCGAAGAGGGAGGGGGCTACACCTTC,CAWGEEGGGYTF
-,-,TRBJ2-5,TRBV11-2,TGTGCCAGCAGCTCACAATACCAAGAGACCCAGTACTTC,CASSSQYQETQYF
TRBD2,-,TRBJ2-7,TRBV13,TGTGCCAGCAGCTTAGCTAGAACTAGCGCGGTCTACGAGCAGTACTTC,CASSLARTSAVYEQYF
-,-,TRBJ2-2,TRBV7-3,TGTGCCAGCAGCCAAGGAGCCGGGGAGCTGTTTTTT,CASSQGAGELFF
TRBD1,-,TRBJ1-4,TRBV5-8,TGTGCCAGCGTGGACACAGGGGCTAATGAAAAACTGTTTTTT,CASVDTGANEKLFF
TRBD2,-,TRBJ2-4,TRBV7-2,TGTGCCAGCAGCTTAGTACTAGCGGGGGGGAACATTCAGTACTTC,CASSLVLAGGNIQYF
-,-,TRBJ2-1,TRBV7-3,TGTGCCAGCAGTCCTGAGCGGGCTAGGCTCAATGAGCAGTTCTTC,CASSPERARLNEQFF
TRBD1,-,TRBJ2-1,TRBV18,TGTGCCAGCTCACCTAGACAGGGGATTGAGCAGTTCTTC,CASSPRQGIEQFF
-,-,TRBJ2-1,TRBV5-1,TGCGCCAGCAGCCGGGGACTCACGGACCCCTACAATGAGCAGTTCTTC,CASSRGLTDPYNEQFF
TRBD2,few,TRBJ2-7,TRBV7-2,TGTGCCAGCAGCTTAGTGCGCGGGGGGGCCTACGAGCAGTACTTC,CASSLVRGGAYEQYF
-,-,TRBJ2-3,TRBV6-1,TGTGCCAGCAGTGATGACGTCAGCGGCGCAGATACGCAGTATTTT,CASSDDVSGADTQYF
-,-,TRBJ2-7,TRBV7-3,TGTGCCAGCAGTAGTCGGGATCACGGTGAGCAGTACTTC,CASSSRDHGEQYF
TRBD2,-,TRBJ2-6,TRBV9,TGTGCCAGCAGCGTAGGACCCACTAGCGGGGGCTCTGGGGCCAACGTCCTGACTTTC,CASSVGPTSGGSGANVLTF
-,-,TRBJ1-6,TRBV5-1,TGCGCCAGCAGCTTGGTCCTACCGGAGCACCATAATTCACCCCTCCACTTT,CASSLVLPEHHNSPLHF
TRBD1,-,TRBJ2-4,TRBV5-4,TGTGCCAGCAGCAACCGGGACAGGGGTTGGAACATTCAGTACTTC,CASSNRDRGWNIQYF
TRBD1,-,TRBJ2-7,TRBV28,TGTGCCAGCAGTATCCGGACAGGGAACTACGAGCAGTACTTC,CASSIRTGNYEQYF
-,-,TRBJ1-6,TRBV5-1,TGCGCCAGCAGCTTGTTTTCTTCCGATACAAGTAATTCACCCCTCCACTTT,CASSLFSSDTSNSPLHF
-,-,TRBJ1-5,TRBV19,TGTGCCAGTCACGCACTTCAGGGCGTCGGTCAGCCCCAGCATTTT,CASHALQGVGQPQHF
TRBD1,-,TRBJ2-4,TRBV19,TGTGCCAGTAGCCGACAGGGCAGAGCCAAAAACATTCAGTACTTC,CASSRQGRAKNIQYF
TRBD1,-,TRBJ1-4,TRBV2,TGTGCCAGCAGTCGAAGTTGGGACAGGGCAACTAATGAAAAACTGTTTTTT,CASSRSWDRATNEKLFF
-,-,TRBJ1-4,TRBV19,TGTGCCAGTAGTGAAACAGGTGCAACTAATGAAAAACTGTTTTTT,CASSETGATNEKLFF
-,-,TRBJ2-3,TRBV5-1,TGCGCCAGCAGCTTGGGAACAAGCACAGATACGCAGTATTTT,CASSLGTSTDTQYF
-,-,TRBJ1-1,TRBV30,TGTGCCTGGAGTGTTACGGAAGGGGACACTGAAGCTTTCTTT,CAWSVTEGDTEAFF
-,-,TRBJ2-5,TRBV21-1,TGTGCCAGCAGCCCCCCCATCGGGACTAGCGGGAACCAAGAGACCCAGTACTTC,CASSPPIGTSGNQETQYF
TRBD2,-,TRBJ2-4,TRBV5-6,TGTGCCAGCAGCCGCGGACTAGCAGAAATAGCCAAAAACATTCAGTACTTC,CASSRGLAEIAKNIQYF
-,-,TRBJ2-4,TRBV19,TGTGCCAGTAGTAAAAACTGGGGAGGCGGCAAAAACATTCAGTACTTC,CASSKNWGGGKNIQYF
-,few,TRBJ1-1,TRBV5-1,TGCGCCAGCAGCCCACACTCAGGCGGGGGGCTCACTGAAGCTTTCTTT,CASSPHSGGGLTEAFF
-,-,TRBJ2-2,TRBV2,TGTGCCAGCAGCTATTTACAGGGCTACCGCGGGGAGCTGTTTTTT,CASSYLQGYRGELFF
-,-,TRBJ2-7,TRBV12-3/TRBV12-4,TGTGCCAGCAGAAGGGGGAGTACCTACGAGCAGTACTTC,CASRRGSTYEQYF
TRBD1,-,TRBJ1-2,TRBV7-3,TGTGCCAGCAGCCGAGGGACAGCAGCTAACTATGGCTACACCTTC,CASSRGTAANYGYTF